A selection of T cell receptor beta chains follows, all from one sample in a study of blood T cell repertoires in COVID-19. TCRdb's table, derived via immunoSEQ multiplex PCR, lists solely in-frame clones and lacks some. The sample shows approximately 190,000 clones, 80% to 85% of them seen only once. The source material was peripheral blood. These receptors were taken from a woman between 40 and 55 years old with acute or convalescent COVID-19. The CDR3 runs from the conserved cysteine through the conserved F or W. The D gene is left open where the match is weak.

d_gene	v_gene	j_gene	CDR3aa
.	TRBV7-3	TRBJ2-1	CASSQFYPPDEQFF
TRBD1	TRBV5-5	TRBJ2-7	CASSLTGGLAYEQYF
TRBD2	TRBV5-4	TRBJ2-1	CASSLGGGATEQFF
.	TRBV28	TRBJ1-1	CASSLLQAEAFF
.	TRBV19	TRBJ1-5	CASSIDRTLHQPQHF
TRBD1	TRBV30	TRBJ1-1	CAWSRTGGDTEAFF
.	TRBV15	TRBJ2-7	CATSREGRNYEQYF
.	TRBV3-1/TRBV3-2	TRBJ1-3	CASSQARRTEPSGNTIYF
.	TRBV7-2	TRBJ2-7	CASSLARQGGVYEQYF
.	TRBV9	TRBJ2-5	CASSVETAQETQYF
.	TRBV7-2	TRBJ2-1	CASSLVSSSYNEQFF
.	TRBV7-6	TRBJ2-5	CASSPGETQYF
.	TRBV15	TRBJ1-4	CATSRERGATNEKLFF
TRBD2	TRBV27	TRBJ2-1	CASSLVLAGGPNEQFF
TRBD2	TRBV6-1	TRBJ2-3	CASSEVAGGADTQYF
TRBD1	TRBV6-6	TRBJ2-4	CASSQTDRVRWYF
.	TRBV19	TRBJ2-7	CASSMLADAYEQYF
.	TRBV5-1	TRBJ2-7	CASSLGPGSNEQYF
.	TRBV12-3/TRBV12-4	TRBJ2-7	CASSVNSYEQYF
TRBD2	TRBV15	TRBJ2-3	CATSGLAGVKDTQYF
TRBD2	TRBV7-9	TRBJ2-4	CASSTTTGGIQYF
TRBD2	TRBV6-6	TRBJ2-3	CASSPKNDGRPSTDTQYF
.	TRBV18	TRBJ1-4	CASSPATEPNEKLFF
TRBD1	TRBV28	TRBJ2-7	CASNLGQFYEQYF
.	TRBV28	TRBJ2-5	CASVSVQGLETQYF
.	TRBV7-9	TRBJ2-2	CASRLGTGTGELFF
.	TRBV3-1/TRBV3-2	TRBJ1-2	CASSPGGLGYTF
TRBD1	TRBV5-4	TRBJ2-5	CASSLLGTGQETQYF
.	TRBV7-9	TRBJ2-7	CASSWASSYEQYF
.	TRBV7-8	TRBJ1-1	CASSLSVTVSPGTLAFF
.	TRBV5-1	TRBJ2-1	CASSLDPVAYNEQFF
TRBD1	TRBV15	TRBJ2-5	CATGTDELETQYF
.	TRBV30	TRBJ1-2	CAWSVSVGRSTLPYGYTF
.	TRBV30	TRBJ1-2	CAWSVRPGQNYGYTF
.	TRBV19	TRBJ2-7	CASRSGDRLHEQYF
.	TRBV7-3	TRBJ2-1	CASSLGTHRFNEQFF
TRBD1	TRBV6-5	TRBJ1-1	CATVSRGTTEAFF
.	TRBV12-3/TRBV12-4	TRBJ1-4	CASRWGANEKLFF
TRBD1	TRBV13	TRBJ1-1	CASSTGTGGVTEAFF
.	TRBV5-1	TRBJ2-1	CASSSETGHEQFF
TRBD1	TRBV10-2	TRBJ2-2	CASSDRGRSTGELFF